What follows are 5 T cell receptor beta chains derived from one specimen sequenced in a study of blood T cells in healthy people across ages. It was with a sample-barcoded 5' primer and a J-beta primer mix that a second PCR of about 7 to 12 cycles was run. TCRdb re-analysed the 5' RACE reads in MiXCR, keeping a single row per CDR3 protein. The sample includes 910,000 or so distinct CDR3 sequences, roughly 51% seen only once; the top ten take 20% to 25%. Sequenced sample: blood. Every receptor here comes from a woman aged 55-70 years in good health.

The chain links TRBV10-3 to TRBJ2-1; D might be TRBD2 (6 bases). The CDR3 sequence is 13 residues long. Germline CDR1 and CDR2: ENHRY and SYGVKD. Trimming pared 7 bases from V and 7 bases from J, leaving 14 bases between. The CDR3 protein is CAITWDWGNEQFF. DNA of the CDR3: TGTGCCATCACCTGGGACTGGGGGAATGAGCAGTTCTTC.

This clonotype was picked up one time. The chain couples TRBV5-5 to TRBJ1-5; tentative D call: TRBD1 (5 bases). The CDR3 spans 15 residues. Trimming pared 0 bases from V and 10 bases from J, leaving 17 bases between. CDR1 is SGHKS and CDR2 is YYEKEE in the germline V gene (reference sequence). The CDR3 region has the DNA TGTGCCAGCAGCTTGGAGGGGTGGGGTAATTCTCCCCAGCATTTT. Translating it yields CASSLEGWGNSPQHF.

The rearrangement uses TRBV5-1 and TRBJ2-1; 11 nucleotides align to TRBD2. Unmatched junction bases numbered 7, after V lost 0 bases and J lost 11 bases. Per germline, CDR1 SGHRS and CDR2 YFSETQ. The CDR3 length is 15 residues. CDR3 sequence: CASSLDGSGRAQQFF. CDR3 DNA sequence: TGCGCCAGCAGCTTGGATGGTAGCGGGAGGGCGCAGCAGTTCTTC.

As regards this clonotype: This CDR3 is missing its conserved last phenylalanine or tryptophan, likely due to a read error. The chain joins TRBV20-1 to TRBJ2-7, with a weak D call TRBD1 (5 bases). Germline loops: CDR1 DFQATT, CDR2 SNEGSKA (reference sequence). The CDR3 loop spans 14 amino acids. Trimming cost V 6 bases and J 4 bases, with 19 bases left between them. In DNA form, the CDR3 reads TGCAGTGCAAATCGCCCAGGGCCAGGGTACGAGCAGTACTTA. Its protein is CSANRPGPGYEQYL.

This clonotype was found once. Its ends do not fully match the called genes, so a read error is possible. The CDR3 nucleotides read TGTGCCAGCAGCCAAGACTCTGGCGTTCAGCGGGGTAGCACAGATACGCGGTATTTT. Translating it yields CASSQDSGVQRGSTDTRYF. The V and J genes are TRBV4-2 and TRBJ2-3; 7 positions agree with TRBD2. This CDR3 comprises 19 residues. Germline V CDR1 and CDR2: LGHNA, YNFKEQ.